This T cell receptor (beta chain) emerged from a study of type 1 and type 2 diabetes patients. The PCR template was genomic DNA. Amplification of the beta chain CDR3 used 30 forward and 13 reverse multiplex primers. TCRdb ran MiXCR on the multiplex PCR reads and lists one entry per CDR3 protein. This sample has 250,000 or so distinct CDR3 sequences, with over 45% found just once. The V gene's germline CDR1 is SGHTA and CDR2 FQGTGA. The CDR3 has 13 residues. Deletions cut 0 bases from V and 3 bases from J, with 5 bases between. Ten milliliters of peripheral blood were drawn from each donor. Many counts were recorded for this clonotype.

This receptor was taken from a man aged 18 to 29 with type 2 diabetes. The chain joins TRBV7-3 to TRBJ2-5, with D uncertain. Source material: peripheral blood mononuclear cells (PBMCs). The CDR3 nucleotides read TGTGCCAGCAGCTTAACGAACGAAGAGACCCAGTACTTC. Amino acid sequence: CASSLTNEETQYF.